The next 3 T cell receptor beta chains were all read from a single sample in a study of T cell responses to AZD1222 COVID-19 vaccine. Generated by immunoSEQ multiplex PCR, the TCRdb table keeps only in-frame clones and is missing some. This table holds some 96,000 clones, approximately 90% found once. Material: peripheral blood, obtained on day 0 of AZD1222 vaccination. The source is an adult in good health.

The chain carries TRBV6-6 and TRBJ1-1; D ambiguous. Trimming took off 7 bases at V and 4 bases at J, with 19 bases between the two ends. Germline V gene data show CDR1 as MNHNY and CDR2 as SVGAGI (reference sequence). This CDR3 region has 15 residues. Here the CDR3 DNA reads TGTGCCAGCATTTCTGGGGTTATGGTGACCACTGAAGCTTTCTTT. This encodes CASISGVMVTTEAFF.

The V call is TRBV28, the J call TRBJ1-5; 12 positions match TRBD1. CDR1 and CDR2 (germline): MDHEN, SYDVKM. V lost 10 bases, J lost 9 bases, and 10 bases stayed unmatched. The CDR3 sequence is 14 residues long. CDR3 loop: CATSGQGAIGPQHF. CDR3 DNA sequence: TGTGCCACTTCGGGACAGGGGGCAATTGGGCCCCAGCATTTT.

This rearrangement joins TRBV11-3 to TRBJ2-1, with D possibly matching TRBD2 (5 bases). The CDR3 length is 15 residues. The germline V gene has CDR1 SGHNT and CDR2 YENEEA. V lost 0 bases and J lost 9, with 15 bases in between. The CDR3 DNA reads TGTGCCAGCAGCTTAGATGGGAGCTCCCCGGGTGAGCAGTTCTTC. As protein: CASSLDGSSPGEQFF.